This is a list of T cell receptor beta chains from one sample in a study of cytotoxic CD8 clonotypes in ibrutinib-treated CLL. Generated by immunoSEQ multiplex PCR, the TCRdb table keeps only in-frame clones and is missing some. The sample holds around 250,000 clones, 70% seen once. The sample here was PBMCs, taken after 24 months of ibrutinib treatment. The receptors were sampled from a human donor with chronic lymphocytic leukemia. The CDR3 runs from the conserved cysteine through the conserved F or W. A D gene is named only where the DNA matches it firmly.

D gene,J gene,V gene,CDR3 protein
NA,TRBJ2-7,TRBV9,CASSVGAGVNEQYF
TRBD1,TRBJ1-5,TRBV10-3,CAISYGQGVNQPQHF
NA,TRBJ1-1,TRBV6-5,CASSYEVNTEAFF
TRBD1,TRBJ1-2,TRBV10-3,CAISEQGEVGYTF
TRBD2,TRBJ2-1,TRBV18,CASSPNGAGYHEQFF
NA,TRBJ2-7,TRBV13,CASSFPRPRDEQYF
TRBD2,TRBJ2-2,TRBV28,CASAPYGREDTGELFF
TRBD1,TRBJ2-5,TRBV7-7,CASSPLGRGPQETQYF
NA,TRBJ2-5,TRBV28,CASSQPARDNKETQYF
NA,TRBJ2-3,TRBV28,CASLGADTQYF
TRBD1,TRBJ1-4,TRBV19,CASSWGQGFDEKLFF
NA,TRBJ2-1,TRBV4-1,CASSQGLQESYNEQFF
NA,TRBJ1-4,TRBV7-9,CASSVNEANEKLFF
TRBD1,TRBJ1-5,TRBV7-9,CASSQQGDQPQHF
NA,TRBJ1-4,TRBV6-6,CASRTVGKLFF
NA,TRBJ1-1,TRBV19,CASSIAAVGEVEAFF